This is a list of T cell receptor beta chains from one sample in a study of neurological immune-mediated disorders. TCRdb itself ran the 5' RACE reads through MiXCR, one entry per CDR3 protein. The sample has roughly 76,000 distinct CDR3 sequences, 13% to 15% seen once. The source material was PBMCs. These receptors were taken from a woman aged 50 to 60 in good health. Each CDR3 is given with its conserved first and last residue. A D gene is named only where the DNA matches it firmly. For some rows the clone size is stated as once, few or many, or as a class when expanded; others skip it.

cdr3_nt cdr3_aa cdr3_length d_call v_call clone_size j_call
TGCGCCAGCAGCTGGACTAGCGGGGGGTCTAACTACGAGCAGTACTTC CASSWTSGGSNYEQYF 16 TRBD2 TRBV5-1 many TRBJ2-7
TGCGCCAGCAGCTTGGGCAGAGGATCCCAAGAGACCCAGTACTTC CASSLGRGSQETQYF 15 NA TRBV5-1 many TRBJ2-5
TGTGCCAGCAGCCCCCAGGGGGAGACCCAGTACTTC CASSPQGETQYF 12 NA TRBV7-2 many TRBJ2-5
TGTGCCAGCAGCCCAGGGGGCTCCAAAAACATTCAGTACTTC CASSPGGSKNIQYF 14 TRBD1 TRBV6-6 many TRBJ2-4
TGTGCCAGCAGCCAAGACAGGAGGGGAGCTTTCTTT CASSQDRRGAFF 12 NA TRBV3-1 few TRBJ1-1
TGTGCCAGCAGCTTAGGGGCTAGCGGGGTCCGGGGAACCGGGGAGCTGTTTTTT CASSLGASGVRGTGELFF 18 TRBD2 TRBV7-8 many TRBJ2-2
TGTGCCAGCAGTCGCACAGGGAGTAACATTCAGTACTTC CASSRTGSNIQYF 13 NA TRBV28 many TRBJ2-4
TGCGCCAGCAGCCCGGTCCTGACTAGCGGGGGAAGTCCAGGCACCGGGGAGCTGTTTTTT CASSPVLTSGGSPGTGELFF 20 TRBD2 TRBV5-1 many TRBJ2-2
TGTGCCAGCAGTCAAACAGGGCTTTCACCCCTCCACTTT CASSQTGLSPLHF 13 NA TRBV12-3/TRBV12-4 many TRBJ1-6
TGCAGTGCTAGGAAGTCTGGGCGCCAGCCCCAGCATTTT CSARKSGRQPQHF 13 NA TRBV20-1 many TRBJ1-5
TGTGCCAGCAATCGGGAGGCAATTAACTATGGCTACACCTTC CASNREAINYGYTF 14 NA TRBV2 many TRBJ1-2
TGCGCCAGCAGCACCCCCGGGACAACGGGGCGCAATGAGCAGTTCTTC CASSTPGTTGRNEQFF 16 NA TRBV10-2 NA TRBJ2-1
TGTGCCAGCAGTGGCGTGCTCCTGAACACTGAAGCTTTCTTT CASSGVLLNTEAFF 14 NA TRBV12-3/TRBV12-4 many TRBJ1-1
TGCGCCAGCAGCTTGTCTAGCGGGGGTATCACAGATACGCAGTATTTT CASSLSSGGITDTQYF 16 TRBD2 TRBV5-1 many TRBJ2-3
TGCGCCAGCAGCTTCATGGACCAGGGAGAACCCCTCCACTTT CASSFMDQGEPLHF 14 NA TRBV5-1 many TRBJ1-6
TGTGCCAGCAGCCGACAGGGCTACGAGCAGTACTTC CASSRQGYEQYF 12 TRBD1 TRBV28 many TRBJ2-7
TGTGCCAGCAGCTTCACGACAGGAAGCTACGAGCAGTACTTC CASSFTTGSYEQYF 14 NA TRBV5-8 many TRBJ2-7
TGTGCCACCGACTCGGGGGATGAGACCCAGTACTTC CATDSGDETQYF 12 NA TRBV10-3 medium-sized TRBJ2-5
TGCGCCAGCAGTGAAGGTCTGGGGGCTTATGAGCAGTTCTTC CASSEGLGAYEQFF 14 NA TRBV5-1 many TRBJ2-1
TGTGCCAGCGCAGCTAGCGGGGGGGCCTCTAGCACAGATACGCAGTATTTT CASAASGGASSTDTQYF 17 TRBD2 TRBV12-3/TRBV12-4 many TRBJ2-3
TGTGCCAGCAGCCTTCAGGGGGGCTACGAGCAGTACTTC CASSLQGGYEQYF 13 NA TRBV7-2 NA TRBJ2-7
TGTGCCAGCAGCCTCGTACATAACTCTGGAAACACCATATATTTT CASSLVHNSGNTIYF 15 NA TRBV3-1 once TRBJ1-3
TGCAGTGCTAGACCTAGCGGGGGGGGTAGGTCAGATACGCAGTATTTT CSARPSGGGRSDTQYF 16 TRBD2 TRBV20-1 many TRBJ2-3
TGTGCCAGCAGCCGAGGCGGGGAATTCTACGAGCAGTACTTC CASSRGGEFYEQYF 14 NA TRBV7-2 many TRBJ2-7
TGTGCCAGCAGCGAGCCAGCCTCTAGGGGAGGAGAGACCCAGTACTTC CASSEPASRGGETQYF 16 NA TRBV5-5 many TRBJ2-5
TGCGCCAGCAGCTTGGGAACAATAGGAGGGGCCAACGTCCTGACTTTC CASSLGTIGGANVLTF 16 NA TRBV5-1 many TRBJ2-6
TGTGCCAGCAGTGAAAGTCGGACACAAAGGACCTACGAGCAGTACTTC CASSESRTQRTYEQYF 16 NA TRBV6-1 many TRBJ2-7
TGTGCCAGCAGTCCGTCAGGGGGCAATGGCTACGAGCAGTACTTC CASSPSGGNGYEQYF 15 TRBD1 TRBV12-3/TRBV12-4 many TRBJ2-7
TGTGCCAGCAGCCCAGACAGGAACATTTGGGAGCAGTACTTC CASSPDRNIWEQYF 14 NA TRBV11-2 many TRBJ2-7
TGTGCCAGCAGTTCGCCCACCACGGGCGAGCAGTACTTC CASSSPTTGEQYF 13 NA TRBV28 many TRBJ2-7
TGTGCCAGCAGCGAACAGACAGGGGGCAGATATGGCTACACCTTC CASSEQTGGRYGYTF 15 TRBD1 TRBV14 many TRBJ1-2